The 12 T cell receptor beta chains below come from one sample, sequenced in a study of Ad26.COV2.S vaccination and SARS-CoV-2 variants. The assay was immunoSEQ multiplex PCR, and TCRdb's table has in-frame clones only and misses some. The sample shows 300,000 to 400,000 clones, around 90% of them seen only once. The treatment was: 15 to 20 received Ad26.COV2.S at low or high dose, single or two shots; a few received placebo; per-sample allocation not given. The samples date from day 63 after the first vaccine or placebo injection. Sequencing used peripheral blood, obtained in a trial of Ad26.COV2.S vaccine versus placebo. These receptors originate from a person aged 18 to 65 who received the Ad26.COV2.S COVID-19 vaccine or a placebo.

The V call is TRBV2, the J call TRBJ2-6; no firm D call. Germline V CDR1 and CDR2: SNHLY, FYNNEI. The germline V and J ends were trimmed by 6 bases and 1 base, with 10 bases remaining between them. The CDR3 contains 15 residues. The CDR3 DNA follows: TGTGCCAGCAGCATTTCACATTCTGGGGCCAACGTCCTGACTTTC. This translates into CASSISHSGANVLTF. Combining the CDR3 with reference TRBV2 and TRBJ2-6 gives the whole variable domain EPEVTQTPSHQVTQMGQEVILRCVPISNHLYFYWYRQILGQKVEFLVSFYNNEISEKSEIFDDQFSVERPDGSNFTLKIRSTKLEDSAMYFCASSISHSGANVLTFGAGSRLTVL.

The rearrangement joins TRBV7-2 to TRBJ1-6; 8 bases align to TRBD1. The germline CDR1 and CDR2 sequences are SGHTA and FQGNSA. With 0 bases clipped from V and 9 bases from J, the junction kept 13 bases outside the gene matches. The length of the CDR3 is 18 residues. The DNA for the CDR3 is TGTGCCAGCAGCTTAGCGGGGGGGGGACAGGCTGGAGGTTCACCCCTCCACTTT. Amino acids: CASSLAGGGQAGGSPLHF.

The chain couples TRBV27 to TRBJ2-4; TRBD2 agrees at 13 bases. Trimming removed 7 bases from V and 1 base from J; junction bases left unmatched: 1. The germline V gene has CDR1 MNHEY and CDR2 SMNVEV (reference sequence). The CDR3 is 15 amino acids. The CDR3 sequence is CASKGLAGAKNIQYF. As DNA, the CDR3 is TGTGCCAGCAAGGGACTAGCGGGGGCCAAAAACATTCAGTACTTC.

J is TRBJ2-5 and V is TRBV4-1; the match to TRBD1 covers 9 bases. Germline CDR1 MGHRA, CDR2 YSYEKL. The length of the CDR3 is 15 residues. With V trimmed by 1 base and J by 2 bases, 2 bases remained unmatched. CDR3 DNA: TGCGCCAGCAGCCAAGGACAGGGGGTGCAAGAGACCCAGTACTTC. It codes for CASSQGQGVQETQYF.

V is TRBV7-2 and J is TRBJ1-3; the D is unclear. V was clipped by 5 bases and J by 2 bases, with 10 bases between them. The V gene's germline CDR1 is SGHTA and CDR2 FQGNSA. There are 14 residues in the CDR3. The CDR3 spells CASSPPLAGNTIYF. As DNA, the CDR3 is TGTGCCAGCAGCCCCCCCCTCGCTGGAAACACCATATATTTT.

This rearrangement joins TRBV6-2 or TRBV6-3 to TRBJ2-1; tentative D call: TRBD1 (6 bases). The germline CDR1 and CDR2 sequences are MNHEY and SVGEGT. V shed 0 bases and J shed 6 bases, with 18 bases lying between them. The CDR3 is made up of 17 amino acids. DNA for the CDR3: TGTGCCAGCAGTTACTCCCCAACAGGGTATGGGGGCAATGAGCAGTTCTTC. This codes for CASSYSPTGYGGNEQFF.

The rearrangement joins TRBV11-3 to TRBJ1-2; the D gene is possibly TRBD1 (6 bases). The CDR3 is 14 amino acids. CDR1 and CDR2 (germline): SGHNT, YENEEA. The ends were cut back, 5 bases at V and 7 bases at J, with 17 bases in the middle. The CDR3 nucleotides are TGTGCCAGCAGCCCGCGGGGGCCTGAAACTGGCTACACCTTC. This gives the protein CASSPRGPETGYTF.

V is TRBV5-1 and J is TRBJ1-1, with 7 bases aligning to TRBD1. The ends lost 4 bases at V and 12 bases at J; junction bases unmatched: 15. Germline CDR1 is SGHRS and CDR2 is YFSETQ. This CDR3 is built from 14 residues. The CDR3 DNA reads TGCGCCAGCAGCGTGGGTGGGACAGCATACCTAACTTTCTTT. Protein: CASSVGGTAYLTFF.

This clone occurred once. CDR3 sequence: CAISVEGMRGYTF. DNA for the CDR3: TGTGCCATCAGTGTTGAGGGAATGCGGGGCTACACCTTC. The rearrangement uses TRBV10-3 and TRBJ1-2, with no clear D. In germline, CDR1 is ENHRY, CDR2 SYGVKD. The CDR3 sequence is 13 residues long. Trimming removed 4 bases at V and 8 bases at J, with 14 bases between.

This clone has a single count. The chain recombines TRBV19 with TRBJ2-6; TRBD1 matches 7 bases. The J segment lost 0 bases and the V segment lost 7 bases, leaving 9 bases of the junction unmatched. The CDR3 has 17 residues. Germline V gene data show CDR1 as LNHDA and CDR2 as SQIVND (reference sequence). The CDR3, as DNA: TGTGCCAGTAAGGGTACAGGGGAAAGCTCTGGGGCCAACGTCCTGACTTTC. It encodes CASKGTGESSGANVLTF.

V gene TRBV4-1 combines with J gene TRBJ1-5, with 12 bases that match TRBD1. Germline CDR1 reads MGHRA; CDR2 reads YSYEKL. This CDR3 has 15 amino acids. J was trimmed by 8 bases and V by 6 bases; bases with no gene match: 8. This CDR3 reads CASSYVGTGGEPQHF. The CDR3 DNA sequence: TGCGCCAGCAGTTATGTGGGGACAGGGGGCGAGCCCCAGCATTTT.

The CDR3 DNA reads as TGTGCCAGCAGTTACCATGAAACGTACAGGGGGCCAGAAGCTTTCTTT. Amino acids: CASSYHETYRGPEAFF. V usage is TRBV6-2 or TRBV6-3 and J usage is TRBJ1-1, with 9 bases that match TRBD1. The CDR3 is made up of 16 amino acids. Germline V gene lookup returns CDR1 MNHEY and CDR2 SVGEGT. The V gene end was trimmed by 2 bases and the J gene end by 8 bases; junction bases not matched to a gene: 12.